Presented here are 20 T cell receptor beta chains from one specimen sequenced in a study of OX40 agonist ivuxolimab in advanced cancers. Measured with immunoSEQ multiplex PCR; TCRdb has only the in-frame clones, and not every one. The table lists some 100,000 clones, 70% to 90% of them singletons. Sequencing was performed on CD4+ or CD8+ T cells sorted from blood, taken in a trial of the OX40 agonist ivuxolimab. The origin of the receptors is an adult with an advanced solid tumor such as melanoma, head and neck, liver or kidney cancer.

The chain has TRBV6-1 and TRBJ2-3; D is ambiguous. The CDR3 covers 13 residues. V was clipped by 1 base and J by 4 bases, with 6 bases between them. Germline values: CDR1 MNHNS, CDR2 SASEGT. The CDR3 DNA reads as TGTGCCAGCAGTGAAGATGGGGCAGATACGCAGTATTTT. Protein product: CASSEDGADTQYF.

The rearrangement uses TRBV6-1 and TRBJ1-1; D is unresolved. With 0 bases removed from V and 4 bases from J, the gap between germline ends came to 15 bases. This CDR3 has 16 amino acids. CDR1 and CDR2 (germline): MNHNS, SASEGT. The chain's CDR3 is CASSEAPSGVGTEAFF. The DNA of the CDR3 is TGTGCCAGCAGTGAAGCGCCGAGTGGGGTTGGCACTGAAGCTTTCTTT.

The chain carries TRBV6-1 and TRBJ1-3, with D maybe TRBD1 (5 bases). In germline, CDR1 is MNHNS, CDR2 SASEGT. The V and J ends lost 7 bases and 5 bases respectively, with 12 bases between them. This CDR3 spans 13 amino acids. The CDR3 DNA follows: TGTGCCAGCACTTCAGGACACCGAAACACCATATATTTT. Residues: CASTSGHRNTIYF.

This clone was counted only a few times. V is TRBV30 and J is TRBJ1-6; D possibly corresponds to TRBD1 (5 bases). The CDR3 has 15 amino acids. Germline lookup yields CDR1 GTSNPN and CDR2 SVGIG (reference sequence). Trimming took 5 bases from V and 7 from J, leaving 18 bases between them. Here the CDR3 reads CAWAALRVGNSPLHF. CDR3 nucleotide sequence: TGTGCCTGGGCCGCTCTCAGGGTAGGGAATTCACCCCTCCACTTT. Together with reference TRBV30 and TRBJ1-6, the CDR3 gives the full variable domain: SQTIHQWPATLVQPVGSPLSLECTVEGTSNPNLYWYRQAAGRGLQLLFYSVGIGQISSEVPQNLSASRPQDRQFILSSKKLLLSDSGFYLCAWAALRVGNSPLHFGNGTRLTVT.

The chain links TRBV19 to TRBJ1-2; D gene ambiguous. Trimming removed 7 bases from V and 0 bases from J, with 21 bases in between. Germline loops: CDR1 LNHDA, CDR2 SQIVND (reference sequence). The CDR3 has 17 residues. The CDR3 DNA follows: TGTGCCAGTACCATGGGCCAGGCCAACCGAGCTAACTATGGCTACACCTTC. Translation: CASTMGQANRANYGYTF.

The rearrangement uses TRBV30 and TRBJ2-5; D tentatively fits TRBD1 or TRBD2 (6 bases each). There are 13 residues in the CDR3. Germline V lookup: CDR1 GTSNPN, CDR2 SVGIG (reference sequence). Trimming pared 4 bases from V and 2 bases from J, leaving 11 bases between. The chain's CDR3 is CAWTLGGQETQYF. In DNA form, the CDR3 reads TGTGCCTGGACCTTAGGGGGGCAAGAGACCCAGTACTTC.

V and J are TRBV6-5 and TRBJ1-1, with D possibly matching TRBD1 (5 bases). CDR1 MNHEY and CDR2 SVGAGI come from the germline V gene. The ends were cut back, 5 bases at V and 0 bases at J, with 10 bases in the middle. CDR3 length equals 14 residues. In nucleotides, the CDR3 is TGTGCCAGCAGTCGGGACCACATGAACACTGAAGCTTTCTTT. It encodes CASSRDHMNTEAFF.

The CDR3 sequence is CATSRGNWNTEAFF. DNA for the CDR3: TGTGCCACCAGCAGAGGTAATTGGAACACTGAAGCTTTCTTT. The rearrangement uses TRBV15 and TRBJ1-1, with D unclear. Germline CDR1 reads LNHNV; CDR2 reads YYDKDF (reference sequence). Between the trimmed V and J ends, which lost 1 base and 1 base, there was a span of 7 bases. The CDR3 extends over 14 amino acids.

The chain joins TRBV10-2 to TRBJ1-1; 9 bases match TRBD1. CDR3 size: 13 residues. After removal of 7 bases from V and 5 bases from J, the junction contained 5 bases not matched to a gene. The germline gives CDR1 WSHSY, CDR2 SAAADI. The CDR3 nucleotides read TGCGCCAGCAAAACAGGGGGCTGGACTGAAGCTTTCTTT. Translating gives CASKTGGWTEAFF.

A single count supports this clone. The V and J genes are TRBV11-2 and TRBJ1-6; D is undetermined. Germline V gene lookup returns CDR1 SGHAT and CDR2 FQNNGV. V lost 4 bases and J lost 7, with 14 bases in between. The CDR3 extends over 15 amino acids. CDR3 amino acids: CASSSNRAGNSPLHF. DNA of the CDR3: TGTGCCAGCAGCTCAAACCGAGCCGGGAATTCACCCCTCCACTTT.

The CDR3 region is CTSSPPSVSDSIYNEQFF. CDR3 DNA sequence: TGCACCAGCAGCCCGCCCTCGGTTAGCGATTCTATCTACAATGAGCAGTTCTTC. The V call is TRBV1, the J call TRBJ2-1; no check of the table's D call, TRBD2, against the DNA was made. TRBV1 is assigned pseudogene status. This CDR3 has 18 amino acids.

The gene calls are TRBV10-3 and TRBJ1-1; a weak D match, TRBD1 (6 bases). This CDR3 comprises 15 residues. V lost 3 bases to trimming and J lost 0 bases, with 11 bases between them. The germline CDR1 and CDR2 sequences are ENHRY and SYGVKD. The CDR3: CAISEGGSMNTEAFF. Written as DNA, the CDR3 is TGTGCCATCAGTGAAGGGGGATCCATGAACACTGAAGCTTTCTTT.

The chain employs TRBV6-1 and TRBJ2-4, with a tentative D call TRBD2 (5 bases). The length of the CDR3 is 14 residues. Trimming removed 3 bases at V and 8 bases at J, with 14 bases between. CDR1 MNHNS and CDR2 SASEGT come from the germline V gene. CDR3 bases: TGTGCCAGCAGTGATCGTCAGCGGATAGACATTCAGTACTTC. It specifies CASSDRQRIDIQYF.

J is TRBJ1-4 and V is TRBV5-1, with 7 positions matching TRBD1. The V segment lost 3 bases and the J segment 2 bases; nucleotides outside the gene matches: 4. The CDR3 loop spans 15 amino acids. Germline V gene sequence: CDR1 SGHRS, CDR2 YFSETQ. CDR3 amino acids: CASSSNRGTNEKLFF. For the CDR3, the DNA is TGCGCCAGCAGCTCGAACAGGGGCACTAATGAAAAACTGTTTTTT.

The chain links TRBV5-1 to TRBJ2-1, with 7 positions matching TRBD2. J was trimmed by 8 bases and V by 1 base; bases with no gene match: 9. Germline values: CDR1 SGHRS, CDR2 YFSETQ. CDR3 length: 15 amino acids. CDR3 nucleotide sequence: TGCGCCAGCAGCTTGTCGCAGGGTCGGGGGGATGAGCAGTTCTTC. Encoded protein: CASSLSQGRGDEQFF.

The gene calls are TRBV11-2 and TRBJ2-7; D gene ambiguous. This CDR3 has 14 amino acids. CDR1 is SGHAT, CDR2 FQNNGV, per germline. Trimming took off 3 bases at V and 3 bases at J, with 12 bases between the two ends. In nucleotides, the CDR3 is TGTGCCAGCAGCTTGCATCCAGGTAACTACGAGCAGTACTTC. It encodes CASSLHPGNYEQYF.

The V and J genes are TRBV18 and TRBJ2-5; possible D gene TRBD1, 6 bases. This CDR3 is 15 amino acids long. Trimming pared 6 bases from V and 2 bases from J, leaving 16 bases between. Germline CDR1 is KGHSH and CDR2 is LQKENI. The CDR3: CASSRGQLKQETQYF. DNA for the CDR3: TGTGCCAGCTCTCGAGGACAGCTCAAGCAAGAGACCCAGTACTTC. Based on the CDR3 plus reference TRBV18 and TRBJ2-5, the full variable domain is NAGVMQNPRHLVRRRGQEARLRCSPMKGHSHVYWYRQLPEEGLKFMVYLQKENIIDESGMPKERFSAEFPKEGPSILRIQQVVRGDSAAYFCASSRGQLKQETQYFGPGTRLLVL.

This chain connects TRBV6-1 to TRBJ1-2, with a possible D match to TRBD1 (6 bases). V was clipped by 8 bases and J by 1 base, with 11 bases between them. The CDR3 runs to 13 residues. Looked up from germline, CDR1 is MNHNS and CDR2 is SASEGT. The CDR3 bases are TGTGCCAGCTCTGGGGGCATTAACTATGGCTACACCTTC. Translating gives CASSGGINYGYTF.

The chain joins TRBV7-3 to TRBJ2-3, with 7 positions matching TRBD1. This CDR3 is built from 14 residues. V lost 5 bases and J lost 1; bases outside the gene matches: 3. The germline V gene has CDR1 SGHTA and CDR2 FQGTGA. The CDR3 region is CASSQGQGTDTQYF. In nucleotides, the CDR3 is TGTGCCAGCAGCCAAGGACAGGGCACAGATACGCAGTATTTT. The full variable domain, rest sourced from reference TRBV7-3 and TRBJ2-3, is GAGVSQTPSNKVTEKGKYVELRCDPISGHTALYWYRQSLGQGPEFLIYFQGTGAADDSGLPNDRFFAVRPEGSVSTLKIQRTERGDSAVYLCASSQGQGTDTQYFGPGTRLTVL.

This CDR3 reads CASSRGATGELFF. The DNA for the CDR3 is TGTGCCAGCAGTCGGGGGGCCACCGGGGAGCTGTTTTTT. V and J are TRBV6-6 and TRBJ2-2; tentative D call: TRBD2 (7 bases). The V gene's germline CDR1 is MNHNY and CDR2 SVGAGI (reference sequence). V dropped 5 bases and J dropped 4 bases, with 8 bases sitting between them. This CDR3 spans 13 amino acids.